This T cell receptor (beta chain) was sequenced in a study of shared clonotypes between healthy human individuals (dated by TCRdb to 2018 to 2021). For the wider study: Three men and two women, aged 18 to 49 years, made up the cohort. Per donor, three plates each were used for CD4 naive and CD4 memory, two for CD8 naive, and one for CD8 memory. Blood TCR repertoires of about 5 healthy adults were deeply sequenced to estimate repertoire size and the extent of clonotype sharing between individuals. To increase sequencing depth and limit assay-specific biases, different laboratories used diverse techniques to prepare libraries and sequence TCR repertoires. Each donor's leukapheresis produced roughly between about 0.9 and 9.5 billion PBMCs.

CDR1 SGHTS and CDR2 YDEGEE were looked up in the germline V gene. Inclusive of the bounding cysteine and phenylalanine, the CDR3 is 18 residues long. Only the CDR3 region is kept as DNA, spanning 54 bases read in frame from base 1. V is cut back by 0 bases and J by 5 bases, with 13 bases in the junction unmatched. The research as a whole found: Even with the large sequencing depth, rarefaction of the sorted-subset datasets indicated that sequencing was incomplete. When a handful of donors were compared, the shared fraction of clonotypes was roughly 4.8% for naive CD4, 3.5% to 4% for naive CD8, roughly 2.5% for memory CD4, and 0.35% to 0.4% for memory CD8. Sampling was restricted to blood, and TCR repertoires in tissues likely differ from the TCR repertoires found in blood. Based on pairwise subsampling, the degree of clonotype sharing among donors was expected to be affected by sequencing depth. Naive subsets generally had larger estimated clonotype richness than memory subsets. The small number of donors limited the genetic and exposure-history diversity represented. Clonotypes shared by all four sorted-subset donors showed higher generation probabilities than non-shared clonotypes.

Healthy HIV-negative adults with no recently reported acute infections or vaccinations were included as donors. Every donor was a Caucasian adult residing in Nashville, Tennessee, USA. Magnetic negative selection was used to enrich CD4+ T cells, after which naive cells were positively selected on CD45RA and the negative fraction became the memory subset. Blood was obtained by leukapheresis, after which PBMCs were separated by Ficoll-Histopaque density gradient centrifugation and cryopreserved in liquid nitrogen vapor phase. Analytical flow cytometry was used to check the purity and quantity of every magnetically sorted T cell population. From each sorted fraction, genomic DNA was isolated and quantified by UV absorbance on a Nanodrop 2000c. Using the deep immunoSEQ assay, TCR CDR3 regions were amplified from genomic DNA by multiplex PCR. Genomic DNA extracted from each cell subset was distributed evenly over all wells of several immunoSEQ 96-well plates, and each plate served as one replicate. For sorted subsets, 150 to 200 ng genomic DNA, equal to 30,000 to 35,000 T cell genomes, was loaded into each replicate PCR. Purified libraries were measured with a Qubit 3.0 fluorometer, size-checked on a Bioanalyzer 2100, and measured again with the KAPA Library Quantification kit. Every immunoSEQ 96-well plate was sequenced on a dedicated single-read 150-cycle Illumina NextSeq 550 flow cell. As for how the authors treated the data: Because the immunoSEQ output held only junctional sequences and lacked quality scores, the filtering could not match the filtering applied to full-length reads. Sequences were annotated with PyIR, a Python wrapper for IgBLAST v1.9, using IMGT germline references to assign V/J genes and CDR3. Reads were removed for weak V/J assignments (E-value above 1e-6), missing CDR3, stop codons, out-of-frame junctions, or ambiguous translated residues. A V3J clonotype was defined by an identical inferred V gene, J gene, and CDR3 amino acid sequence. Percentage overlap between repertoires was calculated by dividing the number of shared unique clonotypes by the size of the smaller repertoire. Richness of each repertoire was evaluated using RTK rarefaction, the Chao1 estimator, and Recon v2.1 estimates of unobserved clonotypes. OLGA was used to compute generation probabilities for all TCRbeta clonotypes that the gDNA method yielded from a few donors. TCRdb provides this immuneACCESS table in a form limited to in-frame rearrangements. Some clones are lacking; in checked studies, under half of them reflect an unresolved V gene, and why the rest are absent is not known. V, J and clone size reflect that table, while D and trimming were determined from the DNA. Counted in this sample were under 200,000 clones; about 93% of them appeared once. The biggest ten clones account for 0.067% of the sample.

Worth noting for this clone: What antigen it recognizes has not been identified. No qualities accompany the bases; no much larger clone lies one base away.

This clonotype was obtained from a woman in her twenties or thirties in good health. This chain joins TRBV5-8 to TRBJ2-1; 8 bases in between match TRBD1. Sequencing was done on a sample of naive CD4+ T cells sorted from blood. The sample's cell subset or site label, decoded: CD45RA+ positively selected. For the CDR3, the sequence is CASSLDRGPGGADNEQFF. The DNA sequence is TGTGCCAGCAGCTTGGATCGGGGTCCAGGGGGCGCCGACAATGAGCAGTTCTTC.